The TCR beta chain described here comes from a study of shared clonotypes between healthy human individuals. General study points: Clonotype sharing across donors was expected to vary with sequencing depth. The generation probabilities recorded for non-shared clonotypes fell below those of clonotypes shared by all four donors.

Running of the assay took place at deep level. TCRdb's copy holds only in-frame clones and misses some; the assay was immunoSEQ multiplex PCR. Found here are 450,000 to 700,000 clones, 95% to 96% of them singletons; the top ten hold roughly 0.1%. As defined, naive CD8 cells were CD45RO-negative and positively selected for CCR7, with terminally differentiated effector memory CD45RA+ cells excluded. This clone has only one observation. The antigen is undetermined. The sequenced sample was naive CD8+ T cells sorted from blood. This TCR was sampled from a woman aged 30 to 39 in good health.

The CDR3 sequence: CASSLLRDRSTDTQYF. In DNA form, the CDR3 reads TGTGCCAGCAGTTTACTCCGGGACCGGAGCACAGATACGCAGTATTTT. The V gene is TRBV27, the J gene TRBJ2-3; D is possibly TRBD1 or TRBD2 (5 bases each). The CDR3 length is 16 residues. Germline loops: CDR1 MNHEY, CDR2 SMNVEV (reference sequence). The V gene lost 2 bases and the J gene lost 0 bases, with 12 bases spanning the gap.